Following are 10 T cell receptor beta chains from one sample sequenced in a study of T cells after somatic rescue of genetic block. TCRdb keeps only in-frame clones here, not all; method: immunoSEQ multiplex PCR. The sample contains roughly 67,000 clones, 85% to 95% of which appear only once. Sequencing input: peripheral blood mononuclear cells (PBMCs). The receptors here all came from a middle-aged man.

The chain couples TRBV5-6 to TRBJ2-7; D might be TRBD2 (5 bases). Trimming took off 2 bases at V and 2 bases at J, with 11 bases between the two ends. This CDR3 region has 14 residues. The germline V gene encodes CDR1 SGHDT and CDR2 YYEEEE. The CDR3 nucleotides read TGTGCCAGCAGCTTTTGGTGGGAGACCTACGAGCAGTACTTC. This sequence encodes CASSFWWETYEQYF.

This chain joins TRBV27 and TRBJ1-2; D is ambiguous. This CDR3 spans 12 amino acids. Deletions cut 3 bases from V and 3 bases from J, with 5 bases between. Germline loops: CDR1 MNHEY, CDR2 SMNVEV (reference sequence). Here the CDR3 DNA reads TGTGCCAGCAGTTTCCGAGACTATGGCTACACCTTC. Its protein is CASSFRDYGYTF.

The rearrangement joins TRBV5-1 to TRBJ2-5; D unclear. Per the germline V gene, CDR1 is SGHRS and CDR2 is YFSETQ. Trimming took 8 bases from V and 0 from J, leaving 14 bases between them. CDR3 size: 14 residues. DNA of the CDR3: TGCGCCAGTGGGGAAGGTCGATACCAAGAGACCCAGTACTTC. The encoded protein is CASGEGRYQETQYF. The whole variable domain, filled in from reference TRBV5-1 and TRBJ2-5, reads KAGVTQTPRYLIKTRGQQVTLSCSPISGHRSVSWYQQTPGQGLQFLFEYFSETQRNKGNFPGRFSGRQFSNSRSEMNVSTLELGDSALYLCASGEGRYQETQYFGPGTRLLVL.

The count of this clone is one. The J gene is TRBJ2-3, the V gene TRBV5-4, with 7 bases that match TRBD2. The germline gives CDR1 SGHNT, CDR2 YYREEE (reference sequence). The ends lost 2 bases at V and 4 bases at J; junction bases unmatched: 4. The CDR3 has 14 amino acids. The CDR3 region has the DNA TGTGCCAGCAGCTTAAAGACTAGCCCAGATACGCAGTATTTT. Translated, it gives CASSLKTSPDTQYF.

This sequence joins TRBV19 and TRBJ2-1, with D unclear. Between the trimmed V and J ends, which lost 5 bases and 3 bases, there was a span of 14 bases. The CDR3 is 15 residues long. Germline V gene data show CDR1 as LNHDA and CDR2 as SQIVND (reference sequence). The CDR3 DNA reads TGTGCCAGTAGTGAGGACGACACCCGCTACAATGAGCAGTTCTTC. This translates into CASSEDDTRYNEQFF.

The chain is built from TRBV12-5 and TRBJ2-7; no reliable D call. The germline V and J ends were trimmed by 1 base and 7 bases, with 11 bases remaining between them. Germline lookup yields CDR1 LGHNT and CDR2 FRNRAP. This CDR3 has 13 residues. The CDR3 sequence is CASGLDQIREQYF. The CDR3 bases are TGTGCTAGTGGTTTGGACCAGATTAGGGAGCAGTACTTC.

This chain connects TRBV9 to TRBJ2-1; D might be TRBD1 (5 bases). Per the germline V gene, CDR1 is SGDLS and CDR2 is YYNGEE. The CDR3 is 15 amino acids. The V and J ends lost 0 bases and 5 bases respectively, with 12 bases between them. The CDR3 bases are TGTGCCAGCAGCGTAGGGTGGGGCACCCACAATGAGCAGTTCTTC. It specifies CASSVGWGTHNEQFF.

The chain recombines TRBV7-6 with TRBJ1-5, with no clear D. The CDR3 is 17 residues long. Per the germline V gene, CDR1 is SGHVS and CDR2 is FNYEAQ. Trimming cost V 5 bases and J 6 bases, with 23 bases left between them. The CDR3 region is CASSPLLREQLGQPQHF. The CDR3 DNA reads as TGTGCCAGCAGCCCTTTGCTTAGGGAGCAGCTGGGTCAGCCCCAGCATTTT.

The V gene is TRBV6-6, the J gene TRBJ1-4; D is possibly TRBD1 (6 bases). V lost 6 bases and J lost 7, with 18 bases in between. The germline CDR1 and CDR2 sequences are MNHNY and SVGAGI (reference sequence). This CDR3 contains 15 residues. The CDR3 nucleotides read TGTGCCAGCAGACGCCATAGGGGGGAACTTGAAAAACTGTTTTTT. As protein: CASRRHRGELEKLFF.

The chain combines TRBV6-6 with TRBJ1-1, with 10 bases that match TRBD1. The CDR3 has 15 amino acids. CDR1 MNHNY and CDR2 SVGAGI come from the germline V gene (reference sequence). The trim removed 6 bases at V and 1 base at J, leaving 5 bases unmatched. This CDR3 reads CASRGQGRGNTEAFF. The DNA of the CDR3 is TGTGCCAGCAGGGGACAGGGGAGAGGGAACACTGAAGCTTTCTTT.